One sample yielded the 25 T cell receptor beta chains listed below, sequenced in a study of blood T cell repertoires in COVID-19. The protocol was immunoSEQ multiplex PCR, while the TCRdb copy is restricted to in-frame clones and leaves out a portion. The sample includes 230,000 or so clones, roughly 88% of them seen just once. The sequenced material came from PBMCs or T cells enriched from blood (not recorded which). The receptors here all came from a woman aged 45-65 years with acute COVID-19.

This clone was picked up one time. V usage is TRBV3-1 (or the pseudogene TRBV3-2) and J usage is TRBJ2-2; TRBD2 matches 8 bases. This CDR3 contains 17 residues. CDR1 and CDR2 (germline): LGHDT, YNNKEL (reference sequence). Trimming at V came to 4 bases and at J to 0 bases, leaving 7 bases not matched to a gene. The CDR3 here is CASSLALSGTNTGELFF. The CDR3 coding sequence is TGTGCCAGCAGCCTCGCCCTTAGCGGGACGAACACCGGGGAGCTGTTTTTT.

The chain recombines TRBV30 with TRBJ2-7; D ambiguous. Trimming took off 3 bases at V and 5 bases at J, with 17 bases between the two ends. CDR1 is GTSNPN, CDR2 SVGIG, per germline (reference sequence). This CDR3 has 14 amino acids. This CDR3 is CAWSQTGPLDEQYF. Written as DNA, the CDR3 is TGTGCCTGGAGCCAGACTGGCCCTTTGGACGAGCAGTACTTC.

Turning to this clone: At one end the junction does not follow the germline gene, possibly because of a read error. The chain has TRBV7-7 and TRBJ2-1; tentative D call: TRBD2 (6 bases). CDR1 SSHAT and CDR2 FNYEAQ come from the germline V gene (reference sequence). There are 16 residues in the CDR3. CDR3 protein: CASSLMVGSTSYEQFF. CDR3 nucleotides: TGTGCTAGCAGCTTAATGGTCGGGAGTACGTCTTATGAGCAGTTCTTC.

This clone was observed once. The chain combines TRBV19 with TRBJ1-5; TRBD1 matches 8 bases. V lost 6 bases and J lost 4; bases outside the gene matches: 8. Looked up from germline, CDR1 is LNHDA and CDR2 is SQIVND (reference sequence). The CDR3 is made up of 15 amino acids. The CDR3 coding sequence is TGTGCCAGTAGCGCAGACAGGGGAGGGAATCAGCCCCAGCATTTT. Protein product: CASSADRGGNQPQHF. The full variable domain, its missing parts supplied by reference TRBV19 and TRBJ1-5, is DGGITQSPKYLFRKEGQNVTLSCEQNLNHDAMYWYRQDPGQGLRLIYYSQIVNDFQKGDIAEGYSVSREKKESFPLTVTSAQKNPTAFYLCASSADRGGNQPQHFGDGTRLSIL.

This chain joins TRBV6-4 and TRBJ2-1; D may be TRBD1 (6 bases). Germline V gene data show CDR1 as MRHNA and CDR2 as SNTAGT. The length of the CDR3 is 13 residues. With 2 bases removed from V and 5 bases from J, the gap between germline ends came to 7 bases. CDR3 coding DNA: TGTGCCAGCAGTGACCGGGACAACAATGAGCAGTTCTTC. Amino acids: CASSDRDNNEQFF.

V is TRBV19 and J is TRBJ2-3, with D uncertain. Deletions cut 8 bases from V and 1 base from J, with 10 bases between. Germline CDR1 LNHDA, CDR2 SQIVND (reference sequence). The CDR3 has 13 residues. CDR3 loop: CASWLKGTDTQYF. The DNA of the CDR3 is TGTGCCAGTTGGCTCAAAGGCACAGATACGCAGTATTTT.

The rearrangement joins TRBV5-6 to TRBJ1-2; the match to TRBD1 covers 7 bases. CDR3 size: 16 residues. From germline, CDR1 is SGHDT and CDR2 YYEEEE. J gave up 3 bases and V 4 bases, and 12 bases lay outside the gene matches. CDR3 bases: TGTGCCAGCAGCCGCCAGGCAGCACAGGGGTACTATGGCTACACCTTC. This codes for CASSRQAAQGYYGYTF.

DNA of the CDR3: TGCGCCAGCAGCCAAGATGCGAGCGGGATATTGGGCGAGCAGTACTTC. It codes for CASSQDASGILGEQYF. J is TRBJ2-7 and V is TRBV4-1; the match to TRBD2 covers 7 bases. Trimming at V came to 0 bases and at J to 6 bases, leaving 11 bases not matched to a gene. CDR1 MGHRA and CDR2 YSYEKL come from the germline V gene. The CDR3 loop spans 16 amino acids.

This chain's CDR3 is CASSLSATTSAGNTIYF. As DNA, the CDR3 is TGTGCCAGCAGTTTATCCGCGACAACGAGTGCTGGAAACACCATATATTTT. V is TRBV27 and J is TRBJ1-3; D gene ambiguous. CDR1 and CDR2 (germline): MNHEY, SMNVEV (reference sequence). Trimming removed 0 bases at V and 2 bases at J, with 14 bases between. This CDR3 contains 17 residues.

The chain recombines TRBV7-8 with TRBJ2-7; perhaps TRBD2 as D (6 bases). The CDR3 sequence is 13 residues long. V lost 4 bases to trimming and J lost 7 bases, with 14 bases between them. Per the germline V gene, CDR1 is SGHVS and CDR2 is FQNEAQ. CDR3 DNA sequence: TGTGCCAGCAGCTCCCGGGAGCTGGGAGAGCAGTACTTC. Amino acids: CASSSRELGEQYF. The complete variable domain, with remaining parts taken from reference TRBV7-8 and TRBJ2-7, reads GAGVSQSPRYKVAKRGQDVALRCDPISGHVSLFWYQQALGQGPEFLTYFQNEAQLDKSGLPSDRFFAERPEGSVSTLKIQRTQQEDSAVYLCASSSRELGEQYFGPGTRLTVT.

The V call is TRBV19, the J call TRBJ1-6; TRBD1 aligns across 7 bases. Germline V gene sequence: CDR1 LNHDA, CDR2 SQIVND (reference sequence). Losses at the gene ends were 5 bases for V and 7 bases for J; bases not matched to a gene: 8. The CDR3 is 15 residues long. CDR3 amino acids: CASSGPGGKNSPLHF. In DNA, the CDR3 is TGTGCCAGTAGTGGTCCAGGGGGGAAGAATTCACCCCTCCACTTT.

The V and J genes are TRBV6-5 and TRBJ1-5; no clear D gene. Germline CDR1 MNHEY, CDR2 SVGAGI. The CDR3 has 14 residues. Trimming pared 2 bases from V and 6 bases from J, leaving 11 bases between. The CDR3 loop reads CASSYGTSGQPQHF. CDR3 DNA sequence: TGTGCCAGCAGTTACGGTACGTCAGGTCAGCCCCAGCATTTT.

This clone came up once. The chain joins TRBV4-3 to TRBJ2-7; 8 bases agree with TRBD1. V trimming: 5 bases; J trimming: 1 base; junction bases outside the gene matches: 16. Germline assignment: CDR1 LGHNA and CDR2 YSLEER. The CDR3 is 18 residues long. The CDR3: CASSSKWGVGTGSYEQYF. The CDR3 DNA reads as TGCGCCAGCAGCTCAAAGTGGGGGGTCGGGACAGGTTCCTACGAGCAGTACTTC.

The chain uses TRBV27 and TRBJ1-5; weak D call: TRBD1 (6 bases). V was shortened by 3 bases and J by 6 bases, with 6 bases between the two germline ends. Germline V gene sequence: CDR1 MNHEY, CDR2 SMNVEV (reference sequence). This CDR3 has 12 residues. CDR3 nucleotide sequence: TGTGCCAGCAGTTTGACAGGTCAGCCCCAGCATTTT. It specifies CASSLTGQPQHF.

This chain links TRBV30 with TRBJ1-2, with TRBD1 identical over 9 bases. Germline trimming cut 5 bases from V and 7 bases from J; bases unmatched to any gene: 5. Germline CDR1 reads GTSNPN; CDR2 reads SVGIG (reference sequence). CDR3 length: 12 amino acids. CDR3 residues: CAWGTGGGGYTF. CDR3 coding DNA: TGTGCCTGGGGAACAGGGGGCGGTGGCTACACCTTC.

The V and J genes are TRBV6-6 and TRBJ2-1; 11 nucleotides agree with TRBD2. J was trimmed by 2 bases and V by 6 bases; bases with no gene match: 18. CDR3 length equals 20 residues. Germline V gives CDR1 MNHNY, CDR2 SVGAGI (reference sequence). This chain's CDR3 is CASSRAIAGGPGKAYNEQFF. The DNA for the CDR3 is TGTGCCAGCAGCCGGGCGATAGCGGGAGGGCCGGGGAAAGCCTACAATGAGCAGTTCTTC.

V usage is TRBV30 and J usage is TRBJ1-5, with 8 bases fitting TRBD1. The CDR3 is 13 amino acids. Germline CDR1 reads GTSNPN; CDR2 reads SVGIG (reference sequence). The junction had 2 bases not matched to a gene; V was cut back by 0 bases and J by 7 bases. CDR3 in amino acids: CAWSVAGGQPQHF. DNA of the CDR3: TGTGCCTGGAGTGTCGCAGGGGGCCAGCCCCAGCATTTT.

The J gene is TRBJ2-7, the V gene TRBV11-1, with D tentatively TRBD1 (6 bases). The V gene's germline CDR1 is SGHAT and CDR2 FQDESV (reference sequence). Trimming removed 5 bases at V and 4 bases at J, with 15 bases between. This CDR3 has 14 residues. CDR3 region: CASSGGGRRYEQYF. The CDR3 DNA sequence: TGTGCCAGCAGCGGGGGCGGCAGAAGGTACGAGCAGTACTTC.

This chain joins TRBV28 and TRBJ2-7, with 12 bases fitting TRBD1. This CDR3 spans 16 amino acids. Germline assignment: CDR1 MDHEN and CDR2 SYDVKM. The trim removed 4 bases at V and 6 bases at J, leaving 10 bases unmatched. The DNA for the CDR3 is TGTGCCAGCAGTTCCCCGCCGGGGACAGGGGGCGGCGAGCAGTACTTC. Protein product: CASSSPPGTGGGEQYF.

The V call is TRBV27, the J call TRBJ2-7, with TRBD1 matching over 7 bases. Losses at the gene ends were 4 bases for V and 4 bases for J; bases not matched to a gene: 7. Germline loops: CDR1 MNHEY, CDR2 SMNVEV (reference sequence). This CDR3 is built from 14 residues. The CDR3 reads CASSWSGGSYEQYF. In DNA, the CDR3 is TGTGCCAGCAGTTGGTCAGGGGGTTCGTACGAGCAGTACTTC.

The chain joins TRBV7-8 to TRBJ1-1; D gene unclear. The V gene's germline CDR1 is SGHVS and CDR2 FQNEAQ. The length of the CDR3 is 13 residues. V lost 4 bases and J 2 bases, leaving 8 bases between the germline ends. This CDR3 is CASSYRGNTEAFF. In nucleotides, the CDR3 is TGTGCCAGCAGCTATCGGGGTAACACTGAAGCTTTCTTT.

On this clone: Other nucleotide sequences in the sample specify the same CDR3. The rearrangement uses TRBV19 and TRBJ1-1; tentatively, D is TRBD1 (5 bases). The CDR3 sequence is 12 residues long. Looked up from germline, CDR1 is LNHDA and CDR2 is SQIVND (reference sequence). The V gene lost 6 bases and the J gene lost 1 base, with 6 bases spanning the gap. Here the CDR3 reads CASRTGNTEAFF. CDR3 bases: TGTGCCAGTAGAACAGGGAACACTGAAGCTTTCTTT.

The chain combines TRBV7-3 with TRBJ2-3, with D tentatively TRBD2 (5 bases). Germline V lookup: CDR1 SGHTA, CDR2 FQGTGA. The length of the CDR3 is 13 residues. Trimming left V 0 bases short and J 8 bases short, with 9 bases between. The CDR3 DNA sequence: TGTGCCAGCAGCTTAACCCGGACTGGTACGCAGTATTTT. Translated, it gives CASSLTRTGTQYF. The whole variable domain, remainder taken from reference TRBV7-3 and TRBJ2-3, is GAGVSQTPSNKVTEKGKYVELRCDPISGHTALYWYRQSLGQGPEFLIYFQGTGAADDSGLPNDRFFAVRPEGSVSTLKIQRTERGDSAVYLCASSLTRTGTQYFGPGTRLTVL.

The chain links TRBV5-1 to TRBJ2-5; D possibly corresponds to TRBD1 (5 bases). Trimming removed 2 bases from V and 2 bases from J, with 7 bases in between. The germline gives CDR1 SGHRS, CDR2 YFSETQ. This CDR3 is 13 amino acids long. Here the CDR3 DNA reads TGCGCCAGCAGCTTAGGGGTACAAGAGACCCAGTACTTC. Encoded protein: CASSLGVQETQYF.

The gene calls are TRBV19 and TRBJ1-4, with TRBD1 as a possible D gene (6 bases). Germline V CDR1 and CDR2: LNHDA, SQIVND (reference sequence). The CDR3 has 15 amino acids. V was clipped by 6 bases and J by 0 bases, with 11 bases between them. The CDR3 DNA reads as TGTGCCAGTAGACGCCGACAGGCAACTAATGAAAAACTGTTTTTT. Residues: CASRRRQATNEKLFF.